Included here is one T cell receptor (beta chain) sequence, with context. The sample originates from a study of blood T cell repertoires in COVID-19. Study as a whole: Both acute and convalescent COVID-19 samples were obtained from the United States, Italy and Spain. T cells, B-cell-depleted T cells, or PBMCs provided the cDNA or gDNA that served as material.

Recruits, aged roughly 18 to 100 years, lived in 20 to 30 US areas. The protocol was immunoSEQ multiplex PCR, while the TCRdb copy is restricted to in-frame clones and leaves out a portion. Of 120,000 to 150,000 clones listed, 70% to 90% are singletons. This CDR3 is built from 15 residues. J is TRBJ2-7 and V is TRBV21-1; the table's D call, TRBD2, was not checked against the DNA. TRBV21-1 is shown as a pseudogene. The TCR originated in a woman in her 30s with acute COVID-19. The sequencing sample was made of PBMCs or T cells enriched from blood (not recorded which). DNA for the CDR3: TGTGCCAGCAGCAGCGAGCGGGAGAGCTCCTACGAGCAGTACTTC. It translates to CASSSERESSYEQYF.